This T cell receptor beta chain appears in the sequencing data of a study of blood T cell repertoires in COVID-19. Study context: Samples came from the United States, Italy and Spain, spanning acute and convalescent COVID-19. Sample material is recorded as cDNA or gDNA derived from T cells, B-cell-depleted T cells, or PBMCs.

Germline V lookup: CDR1 LGHDT, CDR2 YNNKEL (reference sequence). The CDR3 runs to 14 residues. J gave up 4 bases and V 1 base, and 1 base lay outside the gene matches. Points on this clone: The same CDR3 arises from other DNA sequences in this sample as well.

Authors' analysis steps: It was from reference gene primer amplification that nucleated cell counts were estimated. TCRdb keeps only in-frame clones here, not all; method: immunoSEQ multiplex PCR. The DNA gave D and trimming, while V, J and clone size come from that table. The sample carries fewer than 95,000 clones, roughly 87% recorded once. This sequence was found in a male donor with acute or convalescent COVID-19. The specimen was peripheral blood. The chain joins TRBV3-1 (or the pseudogene TRBV3-2) to TRBJ1-1, with 9 nucleotides matching TRBD1. This chain's CDR3 is CASSQGQGVTEAFF. DNA for the CDR3: TGTGCCAGCAGCCAAGGACAGGGGGTCACTGAAGCTTTCTTT.